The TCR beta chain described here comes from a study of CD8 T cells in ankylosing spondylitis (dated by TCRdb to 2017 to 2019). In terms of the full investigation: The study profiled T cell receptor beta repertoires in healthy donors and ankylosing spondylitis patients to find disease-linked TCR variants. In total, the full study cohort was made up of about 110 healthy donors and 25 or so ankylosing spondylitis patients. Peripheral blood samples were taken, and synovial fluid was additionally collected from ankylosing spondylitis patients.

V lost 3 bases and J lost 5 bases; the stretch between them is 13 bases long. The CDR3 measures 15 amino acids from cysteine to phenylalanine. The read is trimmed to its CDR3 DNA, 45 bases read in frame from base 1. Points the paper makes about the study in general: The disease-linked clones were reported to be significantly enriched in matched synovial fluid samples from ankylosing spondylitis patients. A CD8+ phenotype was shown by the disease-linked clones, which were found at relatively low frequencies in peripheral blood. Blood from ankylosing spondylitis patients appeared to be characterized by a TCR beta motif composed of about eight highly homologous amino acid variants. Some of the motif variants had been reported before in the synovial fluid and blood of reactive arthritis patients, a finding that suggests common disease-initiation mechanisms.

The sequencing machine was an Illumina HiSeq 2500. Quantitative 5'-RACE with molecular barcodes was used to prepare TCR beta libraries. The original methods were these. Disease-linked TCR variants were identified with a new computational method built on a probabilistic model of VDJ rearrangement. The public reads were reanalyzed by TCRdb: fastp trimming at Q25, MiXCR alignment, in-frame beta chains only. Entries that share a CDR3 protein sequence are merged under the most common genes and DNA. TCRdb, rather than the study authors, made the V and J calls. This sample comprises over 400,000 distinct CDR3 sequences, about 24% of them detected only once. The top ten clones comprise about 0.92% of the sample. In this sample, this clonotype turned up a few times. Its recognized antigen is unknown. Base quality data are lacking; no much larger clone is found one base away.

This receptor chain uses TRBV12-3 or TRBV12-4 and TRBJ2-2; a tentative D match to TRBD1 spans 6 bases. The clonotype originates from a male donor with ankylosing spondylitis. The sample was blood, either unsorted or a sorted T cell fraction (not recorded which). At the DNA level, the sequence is TGTGCCAGCAGTTTGGGACACCCGGGTACCGGGGAGCTGTTTTTT. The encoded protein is CASSLGHPGTGELFF.